Presented here are 25 T cell receptor beta chains from one specimen sequenced in a study of CD8 T cells in ankylosing spondylitis. These receptors' antigens are unknown. TCRdb called the 5' RACE reads again in MiXCR, with one record for every CDR3 protein. In the table there are roughly 670,000 distinct CDR3 sequences, 15% to 20% of which are singletons. Findings of the study overall: Seemingly characteristic of ankylosing spondylitis blood was a TCR beta motif consisting of fewer than 10 highly homologous variants.

Material for sequencing was blood, either unsorted or a sorted T cell fraction (not recorded which). The source of these receptors is a male donor with ankylosing spondylitis.

This clonotype was observed once. The chain is built from TRBV6-5 and TRBJ2-7; maybe TRBD1 (6 bases). V lost 0 bases, J lost 3 bases, and 9 bases lay in between. CDR1 MNHEY and CDR2 SVGAGI come from the germline V gene. The CDR3 runs to 14 residues. CDR3 in DNA: TGTGCCAGCAGTTACTCCGAGACAGGCTACGAGCAGTACTTC. As protein: CASSYSETGYEQYF.

The table lists this clonotype with a few counts. A read error may produce the germline difference seen at one junction end. The chain employs TRBV20-1 and TRBJ1-4, with a tentative D call TRBD1 (5 bases). The CDR3 totals 17 residues. CDR1 and CDR2 from the germline V gene are DFQATT and SNEGSKA (reference sequence). DNA for the CDR3: TGCAGTGCGAGAGGGGCGGCCAGGGCTGCAACTAATGAAAAACTGTTTTTT. This sequence encodes CSARGAARAATNEKLFF.

This clonotype has ten or more counts. The chain recombines TRBV11-3 with TRBJ2-5, with 7 bases that match TRBD1. With 5 bases clipped from V and 1 base from J, the junction kept 4 bases outside the gene matches. The CDR3 runs 14 residues. Germline V gene data show CDR1 as SGHNT and CDR2 as YENEEA. The CDR3 loop reads CASSLGDSQETQYF. CDR3 sequence (DNA): TGTGCCAGCAGCCTCGGGGACAGCCAAGAGACCCAGTACTTC.

The J gene is TRBJ2-5, the V gene TRBV24-1, with 8 bases aligning to TRBD2. The J segment lost 3 bases and the V segment lost 2 bases, leaving 10 bases of the junction unmatched. CDR1 and CDR2 (germline): KGHDR, SFDVKD. The CDR3 is 17 amino acids. This CDR3 reads CATSDSYESGREETQYF. For the CDR3, the DNA is TGTGCCACCAGTGATTCTTACGAAAGCGGGAGAGAAGAGACCCAGTACTTC.

The V call is TRBV6-1, the J call TRBJ2-2, with D possibly matching TRBD1 (7 bases). V was pared by 11 bases and J by 5 bases, with 21 bases between. Germline V gene lookup returns CDR1 MNHNS and CDR2 SASEGT. CDR3 length: 15 amino acids. The CDR3, as DNA: TGTGCCTCCCAGGGGGGAGGCAGAAAGACCGGGGAGCTGTTTTTT. Translation: CASQGGGRKTGELFF.

In its sample, this clonotype was seen a few times. The CDR3: CASGKTSGTSTDTQYF. Here the CDR3 DNA reads TGTGCCAGCGGCAAGACTAGCGGGACAAGCACAGATACGCAGTATTTT. The chain employs TRBV3-1 and TRBJ2-3, with 11 bases fitting TRBD2. Per germline, CDR1 LGHDT and CDR2 YNNKEL (reference sequence). CDR3 size: 16 residues. The V gene end was trimmed by 8 bases and the J gene end by 0 bases; junction bases not matched to a gene: 7.

J is TRBJ2-5 and V is TRBV5-1, with 9 bases lining up with TRBD1. The CDR3 totals 15 residues. The junction had 3 bases not matched to a gene; V was cut back by 0 bases and J by 3 bases. Germline V gene lookup returns CDR1 SGHRS and CDR2 YFSETQ. CDR3 residues: CASSLGDRVEETQYF. The DNA for the CDR3 is TGCGCCAGCAGCTTGGGGGACAGGGTGGAAGAGACCCAGTACTTC.

This clonotype was seen a handful of times. In DNA form, the CDR3 reads TGTGCCAGCAGCCCCGGGTGGCGGGAGGTTATAGCAGATACGCAGTATTTT. This sequence encodes CASSPGWREVIADTQYF. The chain joins TRBV7-2 to TRBJ2-3; TRBD2 matches 8 bases. Trimming removed 5 bases from V and 4 bases from J; junction bases left unmatched: 14. The CDR3 covers 17 residues. Germline loops: CDR1 SGHTA, CDR2 FQGNSA.

This clonotype appeared a few times. The chain recombines TRBV10-3 with TRBJ2-2; TRBD2 might be the D (6 bases). V was trimmed by 2 bases and J by 2 bases, leaving 9 bases between them. The CDR3 is made up of 15 amino acids. Looked up from germline, CDR1 is ENHRY and CDR2 is SYGVKD. The CDR3 protein is CAISEPGRNTGELFF. The CDR3 DNA reads as TGTGCCATCAGTGAGCCCGGGAGAAACACCGGGGAGCTGTTTTTT.

The V and J genes are TRBV5-1 and TRBJ1-1; no clear D. This CDR3 has 15 residues. Trimming cost V 1 base and J 4 bases, with 14 bases left between them. From germline, CDR1 is SGHRS and CDR2 YFSETQ. CDR3 bases: TGCGCCAGCAGCTTGTATTCGTCCAGTGGCACTGAAGCTTTCTTT. This codes for CASSLYSSSGTEAFF.

This clonotype was seen only a few times. This chain joins TRBV5-1 and TRBJ1-1, with TRBD1 matching over 7 bases. The CDR3 spans 18 residues. With V trimmed by 2 bases and J by 1 base, 14 bases remained unmatched. CDR1 and CDR2 from the germline V gene are SGHRS and YFSETQ. CDR3 residues: CASSLRLGQALTNTEAFF. CDR3 nucleotides: TGCGCCAGCAGCTTACGTCTAGGACAGGCCCTAACGAACACTGAAGCTTTCTTT.

This clonotype was picked up a small number of times. The V gene is TRBV5-1, the J gene TRBJ2-5, with 11 bases identical to TRBD2. Germline assignment: CDR1 SGHRS and CDR2 YFSETQ. The CDR3 is 16 amino acids. V gave up 4 bases and J gave up 5 bases; unmatched junction bases: 10. The CDR3 bases are TGCGCCAGCAGCATCTATAGCGGGGGGGTTCTTGAGACCCAGTACTTC. This translates into CASSIYSGGVLETQYF.

In its sample, this clonotype was seen many times. The chain employs TRBV12-3 or TRBV12-4 and TRBJ1-4; perhaps TRBD1 as D (6 bases). Trimming cost V 6 bases and J 0 bases, with 8 bases left between them. The CDR3 is 14 amino acids. In DNA, the CDR3 is TGTGCCAGCAGCCGGGGGCCAACTAATGAAAAACTGTTTTTT. Its protein is CASSRGPTNEKLFF.

The sample holds a few counts of this clonotype. This chain uses TRBV11-2 with TRBJ2-3; 8 bases align to TRBD1. This CDR3 comprises 14 residues. With V trimmed by 3 bases and J by 6 bases, 5 bases remained unmatched. Germline V gives CDR1 SGHAT, CDR2 FQNNGV. The CDR3 region has the DNA TGTGCCAGCAGCTTCTCCAGGGGGCAGGATACGCAGTATTTT. Protein product: CASSFSRGQDTQYF.

The V gene is TRBV4-2, the J gene TRBJ1-1; perhaps TRBD1 as D (6 bases). Germline values: CDR1 LGHNA, CDR2 YNFKEQ. The CDR3 consists of 15 residues. Trimming removed 0 bases at V and 4 bases at J, with 12 bases between. DNA for the CDR3: TGTGCCAGCAGCCAAGATTTAGGGGGGGTCACTGAAGCTTTCTTT. Residues: CASSQDLGGVTEAFF.

This clonotype showed up just a few times. The V gene is TRBV12-3 or TRBV12-4, the J gene TRBJ2-7; D is possibly TRBD1 (5 bases). This CDR3 region has 14 residues. Trimming took 1 base from V and 9 from J, leaving 16 bases between them. The DNA for the CDR3 is TGTGCCAGCAGTTTAGGGTCGTGGACAAGCTGGCAGTACTTC. It specifies CASSLGSWTSWQYF.

The chain carries TRBV11-2 and TRBJ1-2, with TRBD1 as a possible D gene (5 bases). Trimming removed 5 bases at V and 3 bases at J, with 10 bases between. Germline V gene sequence: CDR1 SGHAT, CDR2 FQNNGV. This CDR3 spans 13 amino acids. CDR3 DNA sequence: TGTGCCAGCAGCGCAAGGGGAGACTATGGCTACACCTTC. It encodes CASSARGDYGYTF.

The chain is built from TRBV6-1 and TRBJ1-2, with D unresolved. Germline CDR1 and CDR2: MNHNS and SASEGT. The CDR3 is made up of 14 amino acids. Trimming pared 6 bases from V and 2 bases from J, leaving 13 bases between. The CDR3, as DNA: TGTGCCAGCAGGTCGGCAGCATTAAACTATGGCTACACCTTC. Residues: CASRSAALNYGYTF.

This sequence joins TRBV20-1 and TRBJ2-2, with D possibly TRBD2 on 6 matching bases. The germline gives CDR1 DFQATT, CDR2 SNEGSKA (reference sequence). CDR3 length equals 15 residues. Trimming took off 5 bases at V and 1 base at J, with 14 bases between the two ends. The CDR3 nucleotides are TGCAGTGCTCTAGCGTCAGCCCTGAACACCGGGGAGCTGTTTTTT. Protein product: CSALASALNTGELFF.

A few counts support this clonotype. The chain employs TRBV7-9 and TRBJ1-5; TRBD1 is a possible D gene (6 bases). The CDR3 extends over 15 amino acids. CDR1 and CDR2 (germline): SEHNR, FQNEAQ (reference sequence). V shed 4 bases and J shed 5 bases, with 15 bases lying between them. Here the CDR3 reads CASSSGGQGYQPQHF. In DNA, the CDR3 is TGTGCCAGCAGCTCCGGTGGGCAGGGGTATCAGCCCCAGCATTTT.

This chain joins TRBV6-5 and TRBJ1-1; D is uncertain. In germline, CDR1 is MNHEY, CDR2 SVGAGI. Trimming stripped 2 bases from V and 5 bases from J, with 12 bases between. The CDR3 extends over 14 amino acids. CDR3 sequence reads: CASSYAPGSTEAFF. CDR3 sequence (DNA): TGTGCCAGCAGTTACGCCCCCGGTTCGACTGAAGCTTTCTTT.

This clonotype has just a few counts. The chain uses TRBV6-1 and TRBJ2-7; 13 bases line up with TRBD2. CDR1 and CDR2 (germline): MNHNS, SASEGT. CDR3 size: 14 residues. V shed 5 bases and J 5 bases; nucleotides not matched to a gene: 3. The DNA for the CDR3 is TGTGCCAGCAGTACGACTAGCGGGAGGAACGAGCAGTACTTC. It translates to CASSTTSGRNEQYF.

This sequence joins TRBV4-2 and TRBJ2-5; no clear D. The germline V gene encodes CDR1 LGHNA and CDR2 YNFKEQ. Between the trimmed V and J ends, which lost 0 bases and 2 bases, there was a span of 13 bases. CDR3 size: 16 residues. The CDR3 protein is CASSQDLGTNQETQYF. CDR3 in DNA: TGTGCCAGCAGCCAAGATCTTGGTACGAATCAAGAGACCCAGTACTTC.

This chain links TRBV7-2 with TRBJ1-6; D gene unclear. The CDR3 is 13 amino acids. V was cut by 5 bases and J by 10 bases, with 12 bases left in between. Germline V CDR1 and CDR2: SGHTA, FQGNSA. The CDR3 here is CASSPLLGSPLHF. CDR3 DNA sequence: TGTGCCAGCAGCCCGTTATTGGGGTCACCCCTCCACTTT. Full variable domain (missing parts from reference TRBV7-2 and TRBJ1-6): GAGVSQSPSNKVTEKGKDVELRCDPISGHTALYWYRQSLGQGLEFLIYFQGNSAPDKSGLPSDRFSAERTGGSVSTLTIQRTQQEDSAVYLCASSPLLGSPLHFGNGTRLTVT.

The sample holds a few counts of this clonotype. The CDR3: CSVRGGVDTGELFF. The CDR3 nucleotides read TGCAGCGTTCGTGGGGGAGTCGACACCGGGGAGCTGTTTTTT. V and J are TRBV29-1 and TRBJ2-2; D could derive from TRBD1 or TRBD2 (5 bases each). Trimming removed 5 bases at V and 3 bases at J, with 13 bases between. CDR1 is SQVTM and CDR2 is ANQGSEA in the germline V gene. CDR3 size: 14 residues.